This T cell receptor (beta chain) stems from a study of T cells in Graves' hyperthyroidism and ophthalmopathy. The study's findings and limits: Before onset, by a median of approximately 6.2 months, the model predicted ophthalmopathy.

V was clipped by 5 bases and J by 4 bases; unmatched bases: 9. Germline V lookup: CDR1 SGHRS, CDR2 YFSETQ. This CDR3 has 16 amino acids. RNA transcripts yielded amplified TCR beta CDR3 regions. With the HTBI primer set, the TCR CDR3 went through a first round of RT-PCR. TCRdb reanalysed the multiplex PCR reads using MiXCR and keeps one entry per CDR3 protein. The sample shows about 400,000 distinct CDR3 sequences, about 15% of them seen only once. To note about this clonotype: Antigen specificity is unknown.

The TCR was taken from a woman aged 25 to 39 with Graves' hyperthyroidism. The rearrangement uses TRBV5-1 and TRBJ2-1, with 10 bases aligning to TRBD2. Input material: blood. CDR3 in DNA: TGCGCCAGCAGAACCGGGACTAGCGTAGAGTACAATGAGCAGTTCTTC. This translates into CASRTGTSVEYNEQFF.